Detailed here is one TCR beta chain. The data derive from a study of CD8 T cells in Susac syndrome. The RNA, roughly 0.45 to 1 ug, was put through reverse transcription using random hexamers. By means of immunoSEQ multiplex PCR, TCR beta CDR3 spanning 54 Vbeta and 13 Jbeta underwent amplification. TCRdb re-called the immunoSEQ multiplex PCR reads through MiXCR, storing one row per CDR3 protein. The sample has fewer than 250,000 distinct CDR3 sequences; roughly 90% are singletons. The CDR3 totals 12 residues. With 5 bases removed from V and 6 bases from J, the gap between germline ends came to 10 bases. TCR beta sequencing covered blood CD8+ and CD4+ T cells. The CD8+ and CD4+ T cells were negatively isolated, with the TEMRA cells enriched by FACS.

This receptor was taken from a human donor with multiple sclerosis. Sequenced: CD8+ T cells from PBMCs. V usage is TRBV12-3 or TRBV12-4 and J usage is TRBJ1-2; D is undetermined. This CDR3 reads CASSPGLNGYTF. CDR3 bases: TGTGCCAGCAGTCCCGGACTAAATGGCTACACCTTC.